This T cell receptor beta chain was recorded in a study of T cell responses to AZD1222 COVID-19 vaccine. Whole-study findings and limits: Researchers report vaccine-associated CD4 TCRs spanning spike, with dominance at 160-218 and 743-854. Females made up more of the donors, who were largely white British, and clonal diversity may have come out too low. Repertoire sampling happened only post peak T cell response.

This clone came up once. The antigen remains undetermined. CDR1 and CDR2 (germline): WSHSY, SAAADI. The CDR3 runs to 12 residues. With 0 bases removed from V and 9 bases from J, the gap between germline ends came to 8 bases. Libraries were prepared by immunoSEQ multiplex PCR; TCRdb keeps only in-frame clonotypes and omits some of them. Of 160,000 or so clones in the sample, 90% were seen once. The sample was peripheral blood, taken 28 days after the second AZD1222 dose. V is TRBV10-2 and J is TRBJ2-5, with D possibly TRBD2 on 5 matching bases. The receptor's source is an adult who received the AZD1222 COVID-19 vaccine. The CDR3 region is CASSESLAPQYF. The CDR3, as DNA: TGCGCCAGCAGTGAGTCGCTAGCTCCCCAGTACTTC.